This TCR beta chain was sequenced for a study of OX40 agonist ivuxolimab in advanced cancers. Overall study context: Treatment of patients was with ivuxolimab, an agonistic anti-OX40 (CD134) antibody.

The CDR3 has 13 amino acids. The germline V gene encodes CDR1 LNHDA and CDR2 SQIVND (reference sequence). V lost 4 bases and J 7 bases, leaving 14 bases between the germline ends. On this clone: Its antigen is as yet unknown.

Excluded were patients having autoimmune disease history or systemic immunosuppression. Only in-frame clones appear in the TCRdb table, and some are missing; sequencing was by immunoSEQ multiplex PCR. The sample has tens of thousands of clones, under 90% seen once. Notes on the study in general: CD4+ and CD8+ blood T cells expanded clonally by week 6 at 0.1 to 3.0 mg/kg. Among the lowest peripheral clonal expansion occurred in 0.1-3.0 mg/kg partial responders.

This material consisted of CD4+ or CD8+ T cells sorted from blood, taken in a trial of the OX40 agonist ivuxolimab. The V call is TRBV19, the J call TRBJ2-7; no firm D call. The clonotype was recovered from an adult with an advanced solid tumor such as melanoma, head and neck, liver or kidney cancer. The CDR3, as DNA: TGTGCCAGTAGTAATCGTCCCCCGTATGAGCAGTACTTC. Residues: CASSNRPPYEQYF.